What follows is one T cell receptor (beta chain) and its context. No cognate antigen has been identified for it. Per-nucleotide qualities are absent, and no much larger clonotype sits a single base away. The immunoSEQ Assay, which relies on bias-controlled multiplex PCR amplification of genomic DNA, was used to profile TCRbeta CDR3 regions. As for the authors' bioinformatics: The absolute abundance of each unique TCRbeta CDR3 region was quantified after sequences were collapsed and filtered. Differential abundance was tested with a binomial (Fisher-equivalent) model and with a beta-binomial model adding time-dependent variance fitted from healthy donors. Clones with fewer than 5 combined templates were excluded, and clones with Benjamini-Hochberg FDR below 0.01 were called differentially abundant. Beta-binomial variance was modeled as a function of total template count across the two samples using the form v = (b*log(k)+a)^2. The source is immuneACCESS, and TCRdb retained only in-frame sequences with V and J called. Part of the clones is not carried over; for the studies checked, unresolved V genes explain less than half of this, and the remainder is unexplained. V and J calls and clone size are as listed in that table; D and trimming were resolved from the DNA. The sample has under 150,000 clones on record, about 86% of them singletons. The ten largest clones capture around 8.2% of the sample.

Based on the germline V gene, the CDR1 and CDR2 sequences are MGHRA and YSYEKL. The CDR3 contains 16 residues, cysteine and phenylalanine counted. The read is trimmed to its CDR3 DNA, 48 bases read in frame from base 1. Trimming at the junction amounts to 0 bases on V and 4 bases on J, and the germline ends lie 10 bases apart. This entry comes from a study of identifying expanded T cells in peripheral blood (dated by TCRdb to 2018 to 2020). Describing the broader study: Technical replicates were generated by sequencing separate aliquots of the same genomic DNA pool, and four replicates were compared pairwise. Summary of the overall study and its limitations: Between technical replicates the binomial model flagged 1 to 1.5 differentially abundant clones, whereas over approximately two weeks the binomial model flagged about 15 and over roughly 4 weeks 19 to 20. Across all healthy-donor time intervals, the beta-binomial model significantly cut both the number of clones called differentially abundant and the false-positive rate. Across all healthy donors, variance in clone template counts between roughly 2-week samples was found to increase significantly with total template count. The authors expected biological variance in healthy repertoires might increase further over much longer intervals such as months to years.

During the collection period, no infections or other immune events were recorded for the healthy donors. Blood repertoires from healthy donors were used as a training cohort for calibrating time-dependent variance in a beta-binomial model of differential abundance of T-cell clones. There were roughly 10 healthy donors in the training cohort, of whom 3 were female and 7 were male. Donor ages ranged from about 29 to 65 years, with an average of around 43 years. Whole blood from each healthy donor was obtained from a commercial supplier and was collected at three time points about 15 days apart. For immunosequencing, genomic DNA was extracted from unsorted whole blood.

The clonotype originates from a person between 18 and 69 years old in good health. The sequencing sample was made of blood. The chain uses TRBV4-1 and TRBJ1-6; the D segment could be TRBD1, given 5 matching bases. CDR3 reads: CASSQELRQYNSPLHF. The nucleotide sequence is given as TGCGCCAGCAGCCAAGAACTGCGACAGTATAATTCACCCCTCCACTTT.